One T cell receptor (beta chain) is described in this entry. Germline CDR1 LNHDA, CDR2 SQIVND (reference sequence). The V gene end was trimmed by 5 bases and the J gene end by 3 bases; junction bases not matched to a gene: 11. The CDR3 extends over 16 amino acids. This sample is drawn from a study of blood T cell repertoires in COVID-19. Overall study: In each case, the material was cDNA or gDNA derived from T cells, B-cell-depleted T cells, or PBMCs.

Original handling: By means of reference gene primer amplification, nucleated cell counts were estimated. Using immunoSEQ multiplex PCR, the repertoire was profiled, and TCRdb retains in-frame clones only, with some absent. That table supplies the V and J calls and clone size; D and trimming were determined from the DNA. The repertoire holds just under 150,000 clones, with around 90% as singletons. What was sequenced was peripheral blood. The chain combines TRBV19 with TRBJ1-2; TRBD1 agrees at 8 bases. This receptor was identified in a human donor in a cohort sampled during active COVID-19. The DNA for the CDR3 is TGTGCCAGTAGTCTTTACAGGGGGGGCGATTACTATGGCTACACCTTC. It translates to CASSLYRGGDYYGYTF.